These T cell receptor beta chains were read from a single sample in a study of human T cells and chemical hapten exposure. TCRdb passed the RACE reads through MiXCR, listing each CDR3 protein once. In the table there are around 120,000 distinct CDR3 sequences, approximately 15% of which are singletons. The material sequenced was whole blood, taken in connection with sensitization to the hapten diphenylcyclopropenone (DPC). These receptors originate from a woman under 30 with alopecia areata. Some clones in this sample may be carry-over from other donors' samples. Both conserved end residues are part of each CDR3. The D gene is left open where the match is weak. Only part of the rows carry a size: once, few, many, or a class if the clone is expanded.

V	size	J	D	CDR3	DNA
TRBV29-1	-	TRBJ2-3	-	CSVLGEFGTQYF	TGCAGCGTCCTGGGGGAATTCGGTACGCAGTATTTT
TRBV7-9	-	TRBJ1-4	-	CASSWDVNEKLFF	TGTGCCAGCAGCTGGGACGTAAATGAAAAACTGTTTTTT
TRBV4-2	-	TRBJ2-6	TRBD1	CASSQATGTAISGANVLTF	TGTGCCAGCAGCCAAGCGACCGGGACAGCCATCTCTGGGGCCAACGTCCTGACTTTC
TRBV20-1	-	TRBJ2-3	TRBD1	CSARSGTGSSTDTQYF	TGCAGTGCTAGATCCGGGACAGGATCTAGCACAGATACGCAGTATTTT
TRBV7-2	-	TRBJ1-3	-	CASRSASSGNTIYF	TGTGCCAGCAGGTCTGCGAGCTCTGGAAACACCATATATTTT
TRBV7-9	many	TRBJ1-1	-	CASSLATGGTAEAFF	TGTGCCAGCAGCTTAGCGACGGGGGGTACCGCTGAAGCTTTCTTT
TRBV7-6	many	TRBJ2-5	-	CASSLAIETQYF	TGTGCCAGCAGCTTAGCGATCGAGACCCAGTACTTC
TRBV19	few	TRBJ2-7	-	CASSIGGALPYEQYF	TGTGCCAGTAGTATAGGGGGGGCCCTCCCCTACGAGCAGTACTTC
TRBV24-1	-	TRBJ2-4	-	CATSERVGETKNIQYF	TGTGCCACCAGTGAAAGGGTAGGGGAGACCAAAAACATTCAGTACTTC
TRBV10-2	many	TRBJ1-2	-	CASSESGTDGYTF	TGCGCCAGCAGTGAGTCCGGCACAGACGGCTACACCTTC
TRBV12-3/TRBV12-4	few	TRBJ2-7	TRBD1	CASSSDRDYEQYF	TGTGCCAGCAGTTCAGACAGGGACTACGAGCAGTACTTC
TRBV28	few	TRBJ2-7	TRBD1	CASSFLQGSPYEQYF	TGTGCCAGCAGTTTCCTACAGGGGTCCCCCTACGAGCAGTACTTC